This T cell receptor (beta chain) was identified during a study of human T cells and chemical hapten exposure. This CDR3 region has 13 residues. The V end lost 3 bases, the J end lost 3 bases, and 11 bases lay between the germline ends. Germline assignment: CDR1 GTSNPN and CDR2 SVGIG (reference sequence). Via MiXCR, TCRdb re-called the RACE reads, giving one row per CDR3 protein. The sample lists 95,000 or so distinct CDR3 sequences; roughly 10% were seen once. Time point defined: patch test 2, 6 weeks after DPC sensitization. This sample's treatment: therapeutic diphenylcyclopropenone sensitization with weekly scalp DPC.

This clonotype originated in a woman in her thirties or forties with alopecia areata. Some clones in this sample may be carry-over from other donors' samples. The J gene is TRBJ1-1, the V gene TRBV30, with a possible D match to TRBD1 (5 bases). The specimen comprised whole blood, sampled in connection with sensitization to the hapten diphenylcyclopropenone (DPC). In DNA form, the CDR3 reads TGTGCCTGGAGGTTCCGGGGGGACACTGAAGCTTTCTTT. Its translation: CAWRFRGDTEAFF. Full variable domain (outside the CDR3, taken from reference TRBV30 and TRBJ1-1): SQTIHQWPATLVQPVGSPLSLECTVEGTSNPNLYWYRQAAGRGLQLLFYSVGIGQISSEVPQNLSASRPQDRQFILSSKKLLLSDSGFYLCAWRFRGDTEAFFGQGTRLTVV.